Only a few counts were recorded for the clone carrying this T cell receptor beta chain. Its antigen is as yet unknown. The sample is drawn from a study of cytomegalovirus exposure and HLA in healthy donors. Study observations and caveats: Apparent HLA restriction characterized most CMV-associated TCR beta chains in a later analysis.

Researchers ran the PCR with 60 Vbeta and 13 Jbeta primers. The method was immunoSEQ multiplex PCR; TCRdb's version includes in-frame clones alone and lacks a portion of them. This sample carries around 70,000 clones, around 80% of them seen once, and the ten largest clones take around 10%. Losses at the gene ends were 4 bases for V and 9 bases for J; bases not matched to a gene: 3. The CDR3 extends over 11 amino acids. Germline CDR1 reads SQVTM; CDR2 reads ANQGSEA. The rearrangement links TRBV29-1 to TRBJ2-1, with TRBD1 matching 7 bases. Sequenced input: PBMCs. The source of this sequence is a male donor in good health and CMV-seropositive. The CDR3 nucleotides are TGCAGCGTTGGGCCAGGGGGTGAGCAGTTCTTC. Amino acids: CSVGPGGEQFF.